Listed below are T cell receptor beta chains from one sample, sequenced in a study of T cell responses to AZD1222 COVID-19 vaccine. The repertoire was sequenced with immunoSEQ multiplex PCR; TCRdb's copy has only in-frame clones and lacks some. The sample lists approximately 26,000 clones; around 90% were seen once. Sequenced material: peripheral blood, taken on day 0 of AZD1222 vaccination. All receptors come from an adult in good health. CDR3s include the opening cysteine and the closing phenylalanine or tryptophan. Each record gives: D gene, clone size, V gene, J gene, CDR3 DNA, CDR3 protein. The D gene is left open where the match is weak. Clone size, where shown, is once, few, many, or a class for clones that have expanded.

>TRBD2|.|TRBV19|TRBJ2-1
TGTGCCAGTAGTTCTAGCGGGGGTGAGCAGTTCTTC
CASSSSGGEQFF
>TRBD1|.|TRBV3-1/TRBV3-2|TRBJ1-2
TGTGCCAGCAGCCTGGGACAGAGAGCTAACTATGGCTACACCTTC
CASSLGQRANYGYTF
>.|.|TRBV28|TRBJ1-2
TGTGCCAGCAGCCCTAGGAGGGAGGTTGAGAATGGCTACACCTTC
CASSPRREVENGYTF
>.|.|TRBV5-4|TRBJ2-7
TGTGCCAGCAGCTTGGGGGGTTTCGACTACGAGCAGTACTTC
CASSLGGFDYEQYF
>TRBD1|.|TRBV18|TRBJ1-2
TGTGCCAGCTCACCCACAGGGGGGGAATGGTATGGCTACACCTTC
CASSPTGGEWYGYTF
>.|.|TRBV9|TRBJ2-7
TGTGCCAGCAGCCCTACGGGCTACGAGCAGTACTTC
CASSPTGYEQYF
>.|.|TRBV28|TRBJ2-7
TGTGCCAGCAGTTTACGCGGAGCGGTGACCTACGAGCAGTACTTC
CASSLRGAVTYEQYF
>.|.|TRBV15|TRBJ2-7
TGTGCCACCAGCAGAGATCTAGGACAGACCTACGAGCAGTACTTC
CATSRDLGQTYEQYF
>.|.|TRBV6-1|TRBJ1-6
TGTGCCAGCAGTGAAGCGGGACGACTGAATTCACCCCTCCACTTT
CASSEAGRLNSPLHF
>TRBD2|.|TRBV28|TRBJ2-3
TGTGCCAGCAGGTCGACTAGCGGAGTAAGCACAGATACGCAGTATTTT
CASRSTSGVSTDTQYF
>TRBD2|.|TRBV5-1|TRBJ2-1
TGCGCCAGCAGCCGCGATAGCGGGGTCTACAATGAGCAGTTCTTC
CASSRDSGVYNEQFF
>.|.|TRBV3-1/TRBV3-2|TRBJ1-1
TGTGCCAGCAGCCAAACCCACAGGGACGAAGCTTTCTTT
CASSQTHRDEAFF
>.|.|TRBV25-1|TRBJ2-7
TGTGCCAGCAGTGAATCGACGCGGACGGTCCTCGAGCAGTACTTC
CASSESTRTVLEQYF
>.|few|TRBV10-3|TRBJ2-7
TGTGCCACCGGTGACCCTAGAAACGAGCAGTACTTC
CATGDPRNEQYF
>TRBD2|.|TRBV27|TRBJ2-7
TGTGCCAGTAAAAAAATGGGCGGGAGCACGTACGAGCAGTACTTC
CASKKMGGSTYEQYF
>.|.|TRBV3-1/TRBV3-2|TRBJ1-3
TGTGCCAGCAGCCAGCGAGACAGCGGAAACACCATATATTTT
CASSQRDSGNTIYF
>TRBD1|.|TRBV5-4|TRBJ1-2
TGTGCCAGCAGCAGGGGGGACAGCTATAACTATGGCTACACCTTC
CASSRGDSYNYGYTF
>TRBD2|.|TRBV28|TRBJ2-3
TGTGCCAGCAGTAGCAGCGGGAGGGTTGACTTAGATACGCAGTATTTT
CASSSSGRVDLDTQYF
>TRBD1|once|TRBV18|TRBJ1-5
TGTGCCAGCTCATCCGGACAGGGAACCACCAGGAATCAGCCCCAGCATTTT
CASSSGQGTTRNQPQHF
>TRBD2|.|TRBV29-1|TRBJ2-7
TGCAGCGTTGAAGAAGAAGCGGGATCCTACGAGCAGTACTTC
CSVEEEAGSYEQYF
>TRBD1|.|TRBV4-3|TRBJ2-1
TGCGCCAGCAGCCAGTCGGGACAGGGTGTTCAGTTCTTC
CASSQSGQGVQFF
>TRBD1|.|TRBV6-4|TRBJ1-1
TGTGCCAGCAGGGACAGGTGGGAGAACACTGAAGCTTTCTTT
CASRDRWENTEAFF
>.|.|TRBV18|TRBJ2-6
TGTGCCAGCTCACCTCCTAAGTCTGGGGCCAACGTCCTGACTTTC
CASSPPKSGANVLTF
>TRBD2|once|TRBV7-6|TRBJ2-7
TGTGCCAGCAGCGCCTCTCTAGCGGGAGTGGGCGAGCAGTACTTC
CASSASLAGVGEQYF
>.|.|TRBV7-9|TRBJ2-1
TGTGCCAGCAGCTTTGAAGGCCAAACCTACAATGAGCAGTTCTTC
CASSFEGQTYNEQFF
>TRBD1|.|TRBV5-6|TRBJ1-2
TGTGCCAGCTCCTACCTCGGGCAGGGGGCATCTAACTATGGCTACACCTTC
CASSYLGQGASNYGYTF
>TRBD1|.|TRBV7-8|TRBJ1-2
TGTGCCAGCACCCCGACAGGGGGTGGCTACACCTTC
CASTPTGGGYTF
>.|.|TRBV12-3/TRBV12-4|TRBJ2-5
TGTGCCAGCAGTTTAGAGGGGACCCAGTACTTC
CASSLEGTQYF
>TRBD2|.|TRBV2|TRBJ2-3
TGTGCCAGCAGTACCCCGGGAGGGCCTAGCACAGATACGCAGTATTTT
CASSTPGGPSTDTQYF
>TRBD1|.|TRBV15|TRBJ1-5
TGTGCCACCAGCAGAGAGACAGGGGGCTATCAGCCCCAGCATTTT
CATSRETGGYQPQHF
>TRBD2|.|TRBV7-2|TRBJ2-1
TGTGCCAGCGGGTCGGCTAGCGGGGCGGGGAATGAGCAGTTCTTC
CASGSASGAGNEQFF
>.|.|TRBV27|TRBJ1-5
TGTGCCAGCAGTTTAAACCTCTGGCAGCGCCAGCATTTT
CASSLNLWQRQHF
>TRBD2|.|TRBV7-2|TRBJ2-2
TGTGCCAGCAGCTTACCATCCAGCGGGAGGAGAGGCACCGGGGAGCTGTTTTTT
CASSLPSSGRRGTGELFF
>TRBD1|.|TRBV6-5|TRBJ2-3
TGTGCCAGCAGTTACGACAGGGGGGATACGCAGTATTTT
CASSYDRGDTQYF
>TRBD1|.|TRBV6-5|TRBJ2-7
TGTGCCAGCTGCGGACAGGGGAGATCCTACGAGCAGTACTTC
CASCGQGRSYEQYF
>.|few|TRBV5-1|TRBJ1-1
TGCGCCAGCAGCTTCAACTTGGACCTTCCGGAACCTGAAGCTTTCTTT
CASSFNLDLPEPEAFF
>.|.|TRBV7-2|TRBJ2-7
TGTGCCAGCAGCCTTCTTACCTACGAGCAGTACTTC
CASSLLTYEQYF
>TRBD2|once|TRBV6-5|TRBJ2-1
TGTGCCAGCAGTTACCTAGCGGGAGGGCCGGGAAATGAGCAGTTCTTC
CASSYLAGGPGNEQFF
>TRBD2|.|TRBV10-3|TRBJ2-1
TGTGCCATCAGTGAGCCCAGCGGGAGCCACAATGAGCAGTTCTTC
CAISEPSGSHNEQFF
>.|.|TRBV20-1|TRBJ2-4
TGCAGTGCTGAGGGTGGGAACATTCAGTACTTC
CSAEGGNIQYF
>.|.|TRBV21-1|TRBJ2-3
TGTGCCAGCAGCGCACTAGCGGGAGGGCCTAGCACAGATACGCAGTATTTT
CASSALAGGPSTDTQYF
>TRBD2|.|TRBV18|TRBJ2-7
TGTGCCAGCTCACGAGCTAGCGGATACGAGCAGTACTTC
CASSRASGYEQYF
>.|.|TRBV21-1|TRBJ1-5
TGTGCCAGCAGCATAGGAACGGTCCAGCATTTT
CASSIGTVQHF
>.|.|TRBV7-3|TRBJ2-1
TGTGCCAGCAGCCCTTCCGGATCCAGCTCCTACAATGAGCAGTTCTTC
CASSPSGSSSYNEQFF
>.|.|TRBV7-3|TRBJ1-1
TGTGCCAGCAGCTTATTAGGGGGTACTGAAGCTTTCTTT
CASSLLGGTEAFF
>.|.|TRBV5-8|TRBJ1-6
TGTGCCAGCAGCCAACAAGGAATTGTCTATAATTCACCCCTCCACTTT
CASSQQGIVYNSPLHF
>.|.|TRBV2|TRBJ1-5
TGTGCCAGCAAGGGCGGTGAGGGCGGCAATCAGCCCCAGCATTTT
CASKGGEGGNQPQHF
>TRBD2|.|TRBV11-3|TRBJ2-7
TGTGCCAGCAGCCGACCGGGACTAGTTTGGTACGAGCAGTACTTC
CASSRPGLVWYEQYF
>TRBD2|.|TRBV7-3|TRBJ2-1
TGTGCCAGCAGCCCCGTCGGATGGAGCGGGAGAGGGGCGGGCGGGAATGAGCAGTTCTTC
CASSPVGWSGRGAGGNEQFF
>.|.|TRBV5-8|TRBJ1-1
TGTGCCAGCAGCCGTACCAGGAACACTGAAGCTTTCTTT
CASSRTRNTEAFF
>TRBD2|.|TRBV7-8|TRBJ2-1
TGTGCCAGCAGCTTAGGTTTACTAGCGGCCGTGAGTTACAATGAGCAGTTCTTC
CASSLGLLAAVSYNEQFF
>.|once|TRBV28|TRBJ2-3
TGTGCCAGCATGCAGGGGAGGGGCGGCCCAGATACGCAGTATTTT
CASMQGRGGPDTQYF
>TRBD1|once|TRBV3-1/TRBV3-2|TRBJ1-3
TGTGCCAGCAGCCGTGAGACAGGGATCGCTGGAAACACCATATATTTT
CASSRETGIAGNTIYF
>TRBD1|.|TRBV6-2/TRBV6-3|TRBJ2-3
TGTGCCAGCAGTTCGGGGACAGAGGGGGATACGCAGTATTTT
CASSSGTEGDTQYF
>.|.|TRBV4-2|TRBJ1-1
TGTGCCAGCAGCTATCTTACACAGGAAGAAGCTTTCTTT
CASSYLTQEEAFF
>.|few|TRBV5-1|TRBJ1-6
TGCGCCAGCAGCCTCGAGGCTTCAATACAGGGTTCGTCGGTTTCACCCCTCCACTTT
CASSLEASIQGSSVSPLHF
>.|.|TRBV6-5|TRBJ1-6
TGTGCCAGCAGTTATCTTGGGGGTACGTCACCCCTCCACTTT
CASSYLGGTSPLHF
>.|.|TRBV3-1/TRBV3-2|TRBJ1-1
TGTGCCAGCAGCCGTAGGGGGAACACTGAAGCTTTCTTT
CASSRRGNTEAFF
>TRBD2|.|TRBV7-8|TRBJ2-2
TGTGCCAGCTTTACTAGCGGGAGGGCCTACACCGGGGAGCTGTTTTTT
CASFTSGRAYTGELFF
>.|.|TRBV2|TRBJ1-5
TGTGCCAGCACTGGGGCGAATAGCAATCAGCCCCAGCATTTT
CASTGANSNQPQHF